Listed below are T cell receptor beta chains from one sample, sequenced in a study of CD8 T cells in ankylosing spondylitis. TCRdb analysed the 5' RACE reads with MiXCR anew, one entry per CDR3 protein. The data contain 250,000 or so distinct CDR3 sequences, over 8.5% of them singletons. Sequenced: blood, either unsorted or a sorted T cell fraction (not recorded which). These receptor sequences come from a male donor with ankylosing spondylitis or in good health (not recorded which). Each CDR3 is given with its conserved first and last residue. Fields, in order: J gene, clone size, D gene, V gene, CDR3 DNA, CDR3 protein. The D gene is left open where the match is weak. Clone size, where shown, is once, few, many, or a class for clones that have expanded.

J gene: TRBJ2-3
clone size: many
D gene: .
V gene: TRBV5-1
CDR3 DNA: TGCGCCAGCAGCGTGACAGGACCCACAGATACGCAGTATTTT
CDR3 protein: CASSVTGPTDTQYF

J gene: TRBJ2-7
clone size: many
D gene: TRBD2
V gene: TRBV5-1
CDR3 DNA: TGCGCCAGCAGCTTGGCTAGCGGGGTAACCTACGAGCAGTACTTC
CDR3 protein: CASSLASGVTYEQYF

J gene: TRBJ2-7
clone size: .
D gene: .
V gene: TRBV25-1
CDR3 DNA: TGTGCCAGCGAGGTCAGGAGCGGCGAGCAGTACTTC
CDR3 protein: CASEVRSGEQYF

J gene: TRBJ1-4
clone size: few
D gene: .
V gene: TRBV5-1
CDR3 DNA: TGCGCCAGCAGCTACCAACAGGGCGGTGAAAAACTGTTTTTT
CDR3 protein: CASSYQQGGEKLFF

J gene: TRBJ1-1
clone size: few
D gene: .
V gene: TRBV7-2
CDR3 DNA: TGTGCCAGCAGCCAGGCAACGGGCCGGGTATGGACTGAAGCTTTCTTT
CDR3 protein: CASSQATGRVWTEAFF

J gene: TRBJ2-7
clone size: .
D gene: TRBD1
V gene: TRBV10-3
CDR3 DNA: TGTGCCATCAGTGGGACAGGGGTAGGCTACGAGCAGTACTTC
CDR3 protein: CAISGTGVGYEQYF

J gene: TRBJ1-2
clone size: many
D gene: TRBD1
V gene: TRBV12-3/TRBV12-4
CDR3 DNA: TGTGCCAGCAGTTTTACGGGGACAGCGGACACCTTC
CDR3 protein: CASSFTGTADTF

J gene: TRBJ1-2
clone size: many
D gene: .
V gene: TRBV6-1
CDR3 DNA: TGTGCCAGCAGTAAATCCAACAGGGCCTGGAATGGCTACACCTTC
CDR3 protein: CASSKSNRAWNGYTF

J gene: TRBJ2-3
clone size: many
D gene: TRBD2
V gene: TRBV5-1
CDR3 DNA: TGCGCCAGCAGCTTACCTAGCGGGGAGAGAGATACGCAGTATTTT
CDR3 protein: CASSLPSGERDTQYF

J gene: TRBJ2-7
clone size: .
D gene: .
V gene: TRBV3-1
CDR3 DNA: TGTGCCAGCAGCCAAGTGATGAGCTCCTACGAGCAGTACTTC
CDR3 protein: CASSQVMSSYEQYF

J gene: TRBJ2-5
clone size: .
D gene: TRBD1
V gene: TRBV28
CDR3 DNA: TGTGCCAGCAGCCGGGACAGCCTACCCGAGACCCAGTACTTC
CDR3 protein: CASSRDSLPETQYF

J gene: TRBJ1-2
clone size: .
D gene: TRBD1
V gene: TRBV29-1
CDR3 DNA: TGCAGCGTCGGACAGGATAGCGGCTACACCTTC
CDR3 protein: CSVGQDSGYTF

J gene: TRBJ2-3
clone size: few
D gene: .
V gene: TRBV24-1
CDR3 DNA: TGTGCCACCAGTGATGGGATAGGGCGGCTGTATTTT
CDR3 protein: CATSDGIGRLYF

J gene: TRBJ2-7
clone size: many
D gene: .
V gene: TRBV29-1
CDR3 DNA: TGCAGCGTTGTAAGGGGCTCCTACGAGCAGTACTTC
CDR3 protein: CSVVRGSYEQYF

J gene: TRBJ2-3
clone size: many
D gene: TRBD2
V gene: TRBV20-1
CDR3 DNA: TGCAGTGCTAGTATTAGCGGGAGCACAGATACGCAGTATTTT
CDR3 protein: CSASISGSTDTQYF

J gene: TRBJ2-2
clone size: .
D gene: .
V gene: TRBV5-1
CDR3 DNA: TGCGCCAGCAGCTTAGGCGCCAGGGGCTTGGACACCGGGGAGCTGTTTTTT
CDR3 protein: CASSLGARGLDTGELFF

J gene: TRBJ2-7
clone size: many
D gene: .
V gene: TRBV20-1
CDR3 DNA: TGCAGTGCTTCGACAGCTACCTACGAGCAGTACTTC
CDR3 protein: CSASTATYEQYF

J gene: TRBJ1-1
clone size: many
D gene: TRBD1
V gene: TRBV5-1
CDR3 DNA: TGCGCCAGCAGCTTACAGGGGGCCACTGAAGCTTTCTTT
CDR3 protein: CASSLQGATEAFF

J gene: TRBJ2-3
clone size: .
D gene: .
V gene: TRBV24-1
CDR3 DNA: TGTGCCACCAGTGATCGAGGCAGGGCGTCAGATACGCAGTATTTT
CDR3 protein: CATSDRGRASDTQYF

J gene: TRBJ2-1
clone size: many
D gene: TRBD2
V gene: TRBV6-4
CDR3 DNA: TGTGCCAGCAGCGCGGGACTAGCGGGATTGCAGTTCTTC
CDR3 protein: CASSAGLAGLQFF

J gene: TRBJ2-7
clone size: .
D gene: TRBD2
V gene: TRBV20-1
CDR3 DNA: TGCAGTGCTAGAGATGTCACTAGCGGCTACGAGCAGTACTTC
CDR3 protein: CSARDVTSGYEQYF

J gene: TRBJ2-7
clone size: .
D gene: TRBD2
V gene: TRBV20-1
CDR3 DNA: TGCAGTGCCCCGGGACTAGCGGTCTCCTACGAGCAGTACTTC
CDR3 protein: CSAPGLAVSYEQYF

J gene: TRBJ2-2
clone size: .
D gene: TRBD2
V gene: TRBV5-1
CDR3 DNA: TGCGCCAGCAGCTTACAGGGACTAGCCGCGACCGGGGAGCTGTTTTTT
CDR3 protein: CASSLQGLAATGELFF

J gene: TRBJ1-1
clone size: many
D gene: .
V gene: TRBV20-1
CDR3 DNA: TGCAGTGCCCGGAGGCAGGGGCTGGGAACTGAAGCTTTCTTT
CDR3 protein: CSARRQGLGTEAFF

J gene: TRBJ2-7
clone size: few
D gene: TRBD1
V gene: TRBV29-1
CDR3 DNA: TGCAGCGCCCTGGTTCTGGGACAGGGGTCATACGAGCAGTACTTC
CDR3 protein: CSALVLGQGSYEQYF

J gene: TRBJ1-1
clone size: few
D gene: TRBD1
V gene: TRBV28
CDR3 DNA: TGTGCCAGCAGCGACAGGGGGATTACTGAAGCTTTCTTT
CDR3 protein: CASSDRGITEAFF

J gene: TRBJ2-1
clone size: .
D gene: .
V gene: TRBV19
CDR3 DNA: TGTGCCAGTACGATGGGGGGCTCCTACAATGAGCAGTTCTTC
CDR3 protein: CASTMGGSYNEQFF

J gene: TRBJ2-5
clone size: .
D gene: .
V gene: TRBV13
CDR3 DNA: TGTGCCAGCAGCTTAGTAGGTCTCCAGTACTTC
CDR3 protein: CASSLVGLQYF

J gene: TRBJ1-1
clone size: .
D gene: .
V gene: TRBV7-6
CDR3 DNA: TGTGTCAGCAGTCCCGGGGAGGACACTGAAGCTTTCTTT
CDR3 protein: CVSSPGEDTEAFF

J gene: TRBJ2-7
clone size: many
D gene: .
V gene: TRBV20-1
CDR3 DNA: TGCAGTGCTAGAGAACTAGACAAAACCTACGAGCAGTACTTC
CDR3 protein: CSARELDKTYEQYF

J gene: TRBJ2-1
clone size: once
D gene: .
V gene: TRBV7-2
CDR3 DNA: TGTGCCAGCAGCCCCAAGGGGGGTTTGCATGAGCAGTTCTTC
CDR3 protein: CASSPKGGLHEQFF

J gene: TRBJ2-7
clone size: many
D gene: .
V gene: TRBV7-7
CDR3 DNA: TGTGCCAGCGTGGGCGGGTTCGAGCAGTACTTC
CDR3 protein: CASVGGFEQYF

J gene: TRBJ2-7
clone size: few
D gene: TRBD2
V gene: TRBV10-3
CDR3 DNA: TGTGCCATCTCACCGGGACTAGCGGGCTTAAAAGCCTACGAGCAGTACTTC
CDR3 protein: CAISPGLAGLKAYEQYF

J gene: TRBJ2-7
clone size: many
D gene: .
V gene: TRBV5-1
CDR3 DNA: TGCGCCAGCAGCGAGGTAGGCGGCACCTACGAGCAGTACTTC
CDR3 protein: CASSEVGGTYEQYF

J gene: TRBJ2-6
clone size: .
D gene: .
V gene: TRBV3-1
CDR3 DNA: TGTGCCAGCAGCCATCGGCCAGGGGTGTTCCGGGCCAACGTCCTGACTTTC
CDR3 protein: CASSHRPGVFRANVLTF

J gene: TRBJ1-2
clone size: .
D gene: .
V gene: TRBV27
CDR3 DNA: TGTGCCAGCAGTAACCCCGGGACAAGTTATGGCTACACCTTC
CDR3 protein: CASSNPGTSYGYTF

J gene: TRBJ2-2
clone size: many
D gene: .
V gene: TRBV5-1
CDR3 DNA: TGCGCCAGCACCGACAAGGGGACCACCGGGGAGCTGTTTTTT
CDR3 protein: CASTDKGTTGELFF

J gene: TRBJ2-1
clone size: many
D gene: TRBD2
V gene: TRBV6-1
CDR3 DNA: TGTGCCAGCTCGAAAGGACTAGCTTACAATGAGCAGTTCTTC
CDR3 protein: CASSKGLAYNEQFF

J gene: TRBJ2-7
clone size: few
D gene: TRBD1
V gene: TRBV28
CDR3 DNA: TGTGCCAGCCAAGACCCAGGGGGCGACGAGCAGTACTTC
CDR3 protein: CASQDPGGDEQYF

J gene: TRBJ1-4
clone size: many
D gene: .
V gene: TRBV29-1
CDR3 DNA: TGCAGAACGATGGACAGACGAAATGAAAAACTGTTTTTT
CDR3 protein: CRTMDRRNEKLFF

J gene: TRBJ2-4
clone size: many
D gene: TRBD2
V gene: TRBV12-3/TRBV12-4
CDR3 DNA: TGTGCCAGCAGTCCCCGGGACTATAAAAACATTCAGTACTTC
CDR3 protein: CASSPRDYKNIQYF